Following are 3 T cell receptor beta chains from one sample sequenced in a study of CD8 T cells in ankylosing spondylitis. Overall study results and limits: Typical of ankylosing spondylitis blood, it appeared, was a TCR beta motif of fewer than 10 highly homologous variants.

Which antigens these TCRs recognize remains unknown. Each CDR3 protein is one row after TCRdb ran MiXCR on the 5' RACE reads. Of about 460,000 distinct CDR3 sequences in the sample, about 5.7% were seen once. Sequenced input: blood, either unsorted or a sorted T cell fraction (not recorded which). The receptors stem from a male donor with ankylosing spondylitis.

This clonotype was counted many times. The chain links TRBV5-1 to TRBJ1-6; unclear D gene. The V gene lost 0 bases and the J gene lost 8 bases, with 9 bases spanning the gap. The CDR3 covers 14 residues. Germline CDR1 is SGHRS and CDR2 is YFSETQ. The CDR3 reads CASSLVGVDSPLHF. The CDR3 region has the DNA TGCGCCAGCAGCTTGGTCGGTGTAGATTCACCCCTCCACTTT.

Ten or more counts support this clonotype. This chain connects TRBV7-2 to TRBJ1-6; tentatively, D is TRBD1 (5 bases). The V and J ends lost 1 base and 8 bases respectively, with 6 bases between them. The CDR3 sequence is 13 residues long. CDR1 SGHTA and CDR2 FQGNSA come from the germline V gene. CDR3 sequence reads: CASSLVGDSPLHF. The CDR3 coding sequence is TGTGCCAGCAGCTTAGTGGGGGATTCACCCCTCCACTTT.

This clonotype was seen repeatedly, ten times or more. This chain uses TRBV7-9 with TRBJ2-3, with D uncertain. With 3 bases removed from V and 4 bases from J, the gap between germline ends came to 5 bases. The germline V gene encodes CDR1 SEHNR and CDR2 FQNEAQ (reference sequence). The CDR3 contains 12 residues. The chain's CDR3 is CASSLIPDTQYF. CDR3 nucleotide sequence: TGTGCCAGCAGCTTGATCCCAGATACGCAGTATTTT.